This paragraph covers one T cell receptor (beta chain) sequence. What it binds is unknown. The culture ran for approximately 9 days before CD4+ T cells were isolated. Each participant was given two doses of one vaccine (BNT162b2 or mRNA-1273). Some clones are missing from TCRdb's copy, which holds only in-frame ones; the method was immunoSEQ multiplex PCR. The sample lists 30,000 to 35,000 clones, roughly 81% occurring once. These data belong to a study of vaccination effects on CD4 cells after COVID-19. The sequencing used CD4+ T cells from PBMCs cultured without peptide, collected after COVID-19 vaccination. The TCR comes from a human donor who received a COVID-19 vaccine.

The CDR3 region has the DNA TGTGCCAGCAGTCAGGACAGTCCTTACGAGCAGTACTTC. Its protein product is CASSQDSPYEQYF. The gene calls are TRBV6-5 and TRBJ2-7; D is perhaps TRBD1 (6 bases). Trimming removed 5 bases at V and 4 bases at J, with 12 bases between. CDR1 is MNHEY and CDR2 is SVGAGI in the germline V gene. CDR3 length: 13 residues.